These 5 T cell receptor beta chains were all obtained from the same sample, sequenced in a study of cytomegalovirus exposure and HLA in healthy donors. With 60 Vbeta and 13 Jbeta primers, the PCR was carried out. The data were produced by immunoSEQ multiplex PCR, yet TCRdb's version contains in-frame clones alone and is incomplete. Here the sample spans tens of thousands of clones, approximately 80% being singletons. Sequenced sample: PBMCs. The source is a male donor in good health and CMV-seronegative.

This clone was counted only a few times. This sequence joins TRBV5-1 and TRBJ2-7, with 7 bases fitting TRBD2. V lost 4 bases and J lost 4; bases outside the gene matches: 8. This CDR3 spans 14 amino acids. Germline CDR1 and CDR2: SGHRS and YFSETQ. The CDR3 bases are TGCGCCAGCAGCCCGGGGACTATCCGGTACGAGCAGTACTTC. Protein product: CASSPGTIRYEQYF.

A word on this clone: Relative to the germline gene, one junction end is altered; a read error may explain this. The CDR3 loop reads CSSSPPGGRQGVGEQYF. Written as DNA, the CDR3 is TGTTCCAGCAGCCCCCCCGGAGGGAGACAGGGAGTGGGCGAGCAGTACTTC. V usage is TRBV7-9 and J usage is TRBJ2-7; D perhaps matches TRBD1 (7 bases). The CDR3 is made up of 17 amino acids. Germline-derived CDR1 and CDR2 are SEHNR and FQNEAQ (reference sequence).

This chain joins TRBV7-6 and TRBJ2-3; possible D gene TRBD2, 6 bases. The CDR3 length is 13 residues. Trimming shortened V by 5 bases and J by 5 bases, and 11 bases separated the two germline ends. Germline values: CDR1 SGHVS, CDR2 FNYEAQ. The CDR3 DNA reads TGTGCCAGCAGCCGGTCCGGGGGAGATACGCAGTATTTT. The encoded protein is CASSRSGGDTQYF.

J is TRBJ2-3 and V is TRBV4-3, with 10 bases identical to TRBD2. Germline V CDR1 and CDR2: LGHNA, YSLEER. Trimming at V came to 4 bases and at J to 0 bases, leaving 13 bases not matched to a gene. The CDR3 is 19 residues long. CDR3 sequence reads: CASSPKRGGGILSTDTQYF. The CDR3 DNA reads as TGCGCCAGCAGCCCGAAGCGGGGGGGCGGTATTTTAAGCACAGATACGCAGTATTTT.

The chain employs TRBV9 and TRBJ2-7; D is perhaps TRBD2 (6 bases). The germline V gene has CDR1 SGDLS and CDR2 YYNGEE. V gave up 0 bases and J gave up 0 bases, with 10 bases separating them. This CDR3 has 15 amino acids. The CDR3 bases are TGTGCCAGCAGCGTAGCGGCGGGGTACTCCTACGAGCAGTACTTC. This translates into CASSVAAGYSYEQYF.